Following are 23 T cell receptor beta chains from one sample sequenced in a study of blood T cells in healthy people across ages. PCR was performed a second time for about 7 to 11 cycles using a sample-barcoded 5' primer and a J-beta primer mix. TCRdb used MiXCR to reprocess the 5' RACE reads, holding one entry per CDR3 protein. Altogether some 780,000 distinct CDR3 sequences are present, 56% being singletons, with the ten largest covering about a quarter. Source material: blood. These TCRs come from a man aged 35 to 55 in good health.

This clonotype was observed a few times. The chain links TRBV20-1 to TRBJ1-5, with a tentative D call TRBD1 (5 bases). The V and J ends lost 3 bases and 13 bases respectively, with 19 bases between them. CDR3 length: 13 amino acids. CDR1 is DFQATT, CDR2 SNEGSKA, per germline (reference sequence). CDR3 residues: CSASLPQVNEQHF. The DNA of the CDR3 is TGCAGTGCTAGTCTTCCACAGGTGAATGAACAGCATTTT.

This clonotype was recorded a few times. V gene TRBV20-1 combines with J gene TRBJ1-4; 9 bases align to TRBD1. The CDR3 is 15 amino acids. After removal of 3 bases from V and 4 bases from J, the junction contained 6 bases not matched to a gene. In germline, CDR1 is DFQATT, CDR2 SNEGSKA (reference sequence). CDR3 coding DNA: TGCAGTGCTAGGGACCGGGACAGGGTTAATGAAAAACTGTTTTTT. Its translation is CSARDRDRVNEKLFF.

This clonotype has more than one count but fewer than ten. This rearrangement joins TRBV7-9 to TRBJ2-5; weak D call: TRBD2 (5 bases). This CDR3 contains 15 residues. Germline V lookup: CDR1 SEHNR, CDR2 FQNEAQ (reference sequence). V was shortened by 8 bases and J by 4 bases, with 20 bases between the two germline ends. CDR3 in DNA: TGTGCCAGCCACCCCCAGCCCCGACGGGGAGAGACCCAGTACTTC. The encoded protein is CASHPQPRRGETQYF.

The chain couples TRBV2 to TRBJ2-3; a possible D gene is TRBD2 (6 bases). In germline, CDR1 is SNHLY, CDR2 FYNNEI. V dropped 3 bases and J dropped 6 bases, with 16 bases sitting between them. The CDR3 is made up of 15 amino acids. CDR3 sequence reads: CASSDPGESMDTQYF. The CDR3 DNA reads as TGTGCCAGCAGTGATCCGGGGGAGTCCATGGATACGCAGTATTTT. The whole variable domain, filled in from reference TRBV2 and TRBJ2-3, reads EPEVTQTPSHQVTQMGQEVILRCVPISNHLYFYWYRQILGQKVEFLVSFYNNEISEKSEIFDDQFSVERPDGSNFTLKIRSTKLEDSAMYFCASSDPGESMDTQYFGPGTRLTVL.

This chain joins TRBV7-9 and TRBJ2-1, with 7 bases fitting TRBD2. Germline-derived CDR1 and CDR2 are SEHNR and FQNEAQ (reference sequence). This CDR3 is built from 16 residues. The V segment lost 6 bases and the J segment 2 bases; nucleotides outside the gene matches: 10. The CDR3 region has the DNA TGTGCCAGCAGACATCCCGGGAGCGGGGCCTACAATGAGCAGTTCTTC. Protein sequence: CASRHPGSGAYNEQFF.

This clonotype has a handful of counts. The chain couples TRBV29-1 to TRBJ2-7, with TRBD2 matching 13 bases. This CDR3 has 15 amino acids. Germline CDR1 reads SQVTM; CDR2 reads ANQGSEA. V dropped 8 bases and J dropped 1; count of bases not matched to a gene: 8. Here the CDR3 DNA reads TGCAGCTCCAAGCCGACTAGCGGGAGGTCCTACGAGCAGTACTTC. It specifies CSSKPTSGRSYEQYF.

This clonotype showed up just a few times. The V call is TRBV6-2 or TRBV6-3, the J call TRBJ1-2; no clear D gene. The CDR3 sequence is 15 residues long. V was clipped by 8 bases and J by 8 bases, with 24 bases between them. Germline CDR1 MNHEY, CDR2 SVGEGT. As DNA, the CDR3 is TGTGCCAGCGGATCGCTGTCGACGGGCAAACCGGGCTACACCTTC. Protein product: CASGSLSTGKPGYTF.

The rearrangement uses TRBV29-1 and TRBJ2-5; 7 positions agree with TRBD1. The J call may not be correct, given that the DNA end is closer to TRBJ2-7. Germline CDR1 SQVTM, CDR2 ANQGSEA. There are 16 residues in the CDR3. CDR3 in DNA: TGCAGCGTTGCACGCGAGACCCAACAGGGGTGGTACGAGCAGTACTTC. Translated: CSVARETQQGWYEQYF.

The J gene is TRBJ1-1, the V gene TRBV6-1; D is unclear. This CDR3 has 15 residues. CDR1 and CDR2 (germline): MNHNS, SASEGT. Trimming took 5 bases from V and 1 from J, leaving 14 bases between them. The CDR3 here is CASSHRSYGNTEAFF. CDR3 DNA: TGTGCCAGCAGTCACCGTTCCTACGGGAACACTGAAGCTTTCTTT.

The J gene is TRBJ2-7, the V gene TRBV11-1; 9 nucleotides agree with TRBD2. CDR1 is SGHAT and CDR2 is FQDESV in the germline V gene (reference sequence). The CDR3 length is 17 residues. Trimming took 2 bases from V and 3 from J; bases not matched to a gene: 11. CDR3 nucleotides: TGTGCCAGCAGCTTATTACCCCCGGGGACTAGCTTCTACGAGCAGTACTTC. This encodes CASSLLPPGTSFYEQYF.

A few counts support this clonotype. The chain carries TRBV5-1 and TRBJ2-2; maybe TRBD1 (6 bases). The germline gives CDR1 SGHRS, CDR2 YFSETQ. Trimming stripped 3 bases from V and 2 bases from J, with 8 bases between. CDR3 size: 14 residues. The CDR3 loop reads CASSSDSNTGELFF. The CDR3 nucleotides read TGCGCCAGCAGCTCGGACAGTAACACCGGGGAGCTGTTTTTT.

The gene calls are TRBV28 and TRBJ2-7; 7 nucleotides line up with TRBD2. The J call may not be correct, given that the DNA end is closer to TRBJ2-5. CDR1 and CDR2 (germline): MDHEN, SYDVKM. The CDR3 totals 16 residues. The CDR3 nucleotides are TGTGCCAGCAGTTCCCTTGGGGGGGGAAGGCTCGAGACCCAGTACTTC. This gives the protein CASSSLGGGRLETQYF.

This clonotype was picked up a small number of times. The CDR3 DNA reads TGCAGCGTTGCTCGAGTGGGGCTCCCTCCCTACAATGAGCAGTTCTTC. Translating gives CSVARVGLPPYNEQFF. The chain carries TRBV29-1 and TRBJ2-1, with a tentative D call TRBD1 (5 bases). CDR1 and CDR2 from the germline V gene are SQVTM and ANQGSEA. Trimming removed 4 bases at V and 2 bases at J, with 18 bases between. The CDR3 totals 16 residues.

The CDR3 region has the DNA TGTGCCAGCAGTTTCGGACTAGCGGGAGCATGGGAGCAGTTCTTC. Amino acids: CASSFGLAGAWEQFF. The chain recombines TRBV12-3 or TRBV12-4 with TRBJ2-1; 13 positions match TRBD2. This CDR3 contains 15 residues. Trimming took 3 bases from V and 10 from J; bases not matched to a gene: 6.

As for this clonotype: Germline is not matched at one junction end, which may reflect a read error. The J gene is TRBJ2-2, the V gene TRBV9; D gene ambiguous. The V gene's germline CDR1 is SGDLS and CDR2 YYNGEE. The CDR3 has 17 residues. CDR3 sequence reads: CASSPLRAQQNTEELFF. In DNA, the CDR3 is TGTGCCAGCAGCCCCCTCCGGGCGCAGCAGAACACCGAGGAGCTGTTTTTT.

The CDR3 region is CRGSRETGDEQFF. CDR3 coding DNA: TGCAGGGGATCGCGGGAGACCGGGGATGAGCAGTTCTTC. The genes are TRBV20-1 and TRBJ2-1; 7 nucleotides agree with TRBD2. Germline V gene sequence: CDR1 DFQATT, CDR2 SNEGSKA (reference sequence). The CDR3 contains 13 residues.

The rearrangement uses TRBV7-2 and TRBJ2-5, with D perhaps TRBD2 (6 bases). TRBJ2-7 matches the DNA end more closely, so the J call is doubtful. CDR1 and CDR2 (germline): SGHTA, FQGNSA. The CDR3 is made up of 13 amino acids. The CDR3 sequence is CASSELAGYEQYF. Here the CDR3 DNA reads TGTGCCAGCTCCGAACTAGCAGGGTACGAGCAGTACTTC.

This clonotype was seen a few times. The chain employs TRBV29-1 and TRBJ2-1, with D perhaps TRBD2 (7 bases). The CDR3 spans 13 residues. Deletions cut 7 bases from V and 6 bases from J, with 16 bases between. Germline CDR1 and CDR2: SQVTM and ANQGSEA. CDR3 protein: CSGGRGYPNEQFF. CDR3 DNA: TGCAGCGGGGGGCGGGGGTACCCCAATGAGCAGTTCTTC.

V usage is TRBV6-1 and J usage is TRBJ2-7; no reliable D call. TRBJ2-4 matches the DNA end more closely, so the J call is doubtful. This CDR3 contains 11 residues. The germline gives CDR1 MNHNS, CDR2 SASEGT. The CDR3 reads CASSVGNIQYF. The DNA of the CDR3 is TGTGCCAGCAGTGTCGGGAACATTCAGTACTTC.

The CDR3 is CASSPSPGHASSYEQYF. The CDR3 DNA sequence: TGCGCCAGCAGCCCAAGCCCCGGTCACGCGAGCTCCTACGAGCAGTACTTC. The chain employs TRBV4-1 and TRBJ2-5; D is uncertain. The J call may be in error: the DNA end matches TRBJ2-7 better. Germline V gene sequence: CDR1 MGHRA, CDR2 YSYEKL. CDR3 length: 17 residues.

This chain connects TRBV3-1 to TRBJ2-3, with a tentative D call TRBD2 (5 bases). Germline CDR1 is LGHDT and CDR2 is YNNKEL (reference sequence). Trimming removed 1 base at V and 8 bases at J, with 7 bases between. The CDR3 is 12 amino acids. The CDR3 sequence is CASSQGERTQYF. The DNA of the CDR3 is TGTGCCAGCAGCCAAGGGGAGCGTACGCAGTATTTT.

The table lists this clonotype with a count of one. This chain links TRBV10-2 with TRBJ1-2, with 7 bases that match TRBD1. Trimming at V came to 6 bases and at J to 6 bases, leaving 7 bases not matched to a gene. The CDR3 extends over 13 amino acids. Germline CDR1 is WSHSY and CDR2 is SAAADI. The CDR3 DNA is TGCGCCAGCAGCACCACAGGGGACCATGGCTACACCTTC. Its translation: CASSTTGDHGYTF.

This clonotype was observed a handful of times. The chain couples TRBV10-3 to TRBJ2-3, with TRBD1 identical over 11 bases. With V trimmed by 7 bases and J by 3 bases, 9 bases remained unmatched. The CDR3 extends over 16 amino acids. Germline V gene lookup returns CDR1 ENHRY and CDR2 SYGVKD. CDR3 region: CAITGLGTGGTDTQYF. The CDR3 DNA reads TGTGCCATCACCGGACTCGGGACAGGGGGAACAGATACGCAGTATTTT.